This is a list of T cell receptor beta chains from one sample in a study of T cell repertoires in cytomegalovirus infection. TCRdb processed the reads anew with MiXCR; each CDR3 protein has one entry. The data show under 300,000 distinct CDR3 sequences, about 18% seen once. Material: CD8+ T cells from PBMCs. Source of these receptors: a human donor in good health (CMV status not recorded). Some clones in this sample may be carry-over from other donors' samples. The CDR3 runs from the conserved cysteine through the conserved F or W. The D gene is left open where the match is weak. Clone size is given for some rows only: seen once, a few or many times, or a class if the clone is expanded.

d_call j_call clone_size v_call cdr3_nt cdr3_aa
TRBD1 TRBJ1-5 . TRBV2 TGTGCCAGCCACCGGGACAGAAGCAATCAGCCCCAGCATTTT CASHRDRSNQPQHF
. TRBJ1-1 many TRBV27 TGTGCCAGCAGTTTATCCGGGGATGGGGGCACTGAAGCTTTCTTT CASSLSGDGGTEAFF
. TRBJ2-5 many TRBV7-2 TGTGCCAGCAGCTTTTTTGAGCAAGAGACCCAGTACTTC CASSFFEQETQYF
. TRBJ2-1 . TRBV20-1 TGCAGTGCTAGAGCCAGGGCAGAGGGGTATGAGCAGTTCTTC CSARARAEGYEQFF
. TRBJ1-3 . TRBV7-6 TGTGCCAGCAGCCCGGGCGTGGGGAACCCGTACTCTGGAAACACCATATATTTT CASSPGVGNPYSGNTIYF
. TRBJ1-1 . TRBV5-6 TGTGCCAGCAGCTTGGCTTTGGACGGGAACACTGAAGCTTTCTTT CASSLALDGNTEAFF
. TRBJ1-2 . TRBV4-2 TGTGCCAGCAGCCCAGACCTGTCATGGGCAATGGACGGCTACACCTTC CASSPDLSWAMDGYTF
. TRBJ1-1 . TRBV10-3 TGTGCCATCAGTGATACAGGGAGTATGACAGCTTTCTTT CAISDTGSMTAFF
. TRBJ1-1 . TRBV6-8 TGTGCCAGCAGTTACTCGCTCGGGAGAACTGAAGCTTTCTTT CASSYSLGRTEAFF
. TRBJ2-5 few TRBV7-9 TGTGCCAGCAGCCCACCCCGTGGATACCAAGAGACCCAGTACTTC CASSPPRGYQETQYF
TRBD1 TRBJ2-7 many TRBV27 TGTGCCACCAAGAAACTCGGACAGGCCTACGAGCAGTACTTC CATKKLGQAYEQYF
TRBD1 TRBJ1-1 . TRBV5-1 TGCGCCAGCAGCGGGACAGGGGGCATGAACACTGAAGCTTTCTTT CASSGTGGMNTEAFF
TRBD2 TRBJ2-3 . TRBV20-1 TGCAGTGCTAGAGAGGGGACTAGCGGGGGGGTTAGAAGAAATACGCAGTATTTT CSAREGTSGGVRRNTQYF
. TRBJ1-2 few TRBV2 TGTGCCAGCAGTGAGGTTGGAAATACCAACTATGGCTACACCTTC CASSEVGNTNYGYTF
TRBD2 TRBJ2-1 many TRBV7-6 TGTGCCAGCAGCGAGAGCGGGGGGGGCTCCTACAATGAGCAGTTCTTC CASSESGGGSYNEQFF
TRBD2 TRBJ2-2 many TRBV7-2 TGTGCCAGCAGCTTCGTAGCGGGGGGATTGAACACCGGGGAGCTGTTTTTT CASSFVAGGLNTGELFF
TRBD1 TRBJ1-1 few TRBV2 TGTGCCAGCACCTCGACAGGGACTGAAGCTTTCTTT CASTSTGTEAFF
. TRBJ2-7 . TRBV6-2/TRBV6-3 TGTGCCAGCAGGAACGGGGGCGGTTACTACGAGCAGTACTTC CASRNGGGYYEQYF
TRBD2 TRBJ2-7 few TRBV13 TGTGCCAGCAGCCGCGGGACTAGCGGGACCTACGAGCAGTACTTC CASSRGTSGTYEQYF
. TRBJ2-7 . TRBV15 TGTGCCACCAGCAGCAGGGAAGCCTACGAGCAGTACTTC CATSSREAYEQYF
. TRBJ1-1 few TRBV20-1 TGCAGTGCTACCATCACCCTGGGGGACATGAACACTGAAGCTTTCTTT CSATITLGDMNTEAFF
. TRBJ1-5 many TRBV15 TGTGCCACCAGCATCGGGGGGCTGGTCAATCAGCCCCAGCATTTT CATSIGGLVNQPQHF
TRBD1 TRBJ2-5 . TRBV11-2 TGTGCCAGCAGCTTCTCCCCGGGACAGGGAGAGACCCAGTACTTC CASSFSPGQGETQYF
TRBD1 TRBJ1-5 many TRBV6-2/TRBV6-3 TGTGCCAGCAGGACAGGGTCTGGGAATCAGCCCCAGCATTTT CASRTGSGNQPQHF
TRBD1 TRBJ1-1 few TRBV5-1 TGCGCCAGCAGCTTCCATGAGACAGGGAACGCTGAAGCTTTCTTT CASSFHETGNAEAFF
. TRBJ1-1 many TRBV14 TGTGCCAGCAGACATACAGAGAACACTGAAGCTTTCTTT CASRHTENTEAFF
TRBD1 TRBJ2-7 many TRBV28 TGTGCCAGCAGTCCTTCCCTGGGGACAGGGGGCGAATACGAGCAGTACTTC CASSPSLGTGGEYEQYF
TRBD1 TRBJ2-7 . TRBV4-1 TGCGCCAGCAGCCAAGAACCGCGGACAGGGGGCTCCTACGAGCAGTACTTC CASSQEPRTGGSYEQYF
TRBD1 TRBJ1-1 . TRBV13 TGTGCCAGCAGCTTTTTGGGACAGGGGAACACTGAAGCTTTCTTT CASSFLGQGNTEAFF